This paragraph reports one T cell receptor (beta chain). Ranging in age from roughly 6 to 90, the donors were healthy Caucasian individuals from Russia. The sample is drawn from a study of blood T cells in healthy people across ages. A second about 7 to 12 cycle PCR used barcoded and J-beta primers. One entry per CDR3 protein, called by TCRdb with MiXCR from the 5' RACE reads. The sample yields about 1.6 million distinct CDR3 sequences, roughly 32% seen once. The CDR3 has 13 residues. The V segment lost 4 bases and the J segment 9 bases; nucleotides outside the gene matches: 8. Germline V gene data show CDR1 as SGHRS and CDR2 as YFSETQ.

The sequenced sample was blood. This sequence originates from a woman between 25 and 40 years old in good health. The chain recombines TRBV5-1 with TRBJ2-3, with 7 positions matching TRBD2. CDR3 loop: CASSLSGEGTQYF. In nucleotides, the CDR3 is TGCGCCAGCAGCCTCTCCGGGGAGGGGACGCAGTATTTT.